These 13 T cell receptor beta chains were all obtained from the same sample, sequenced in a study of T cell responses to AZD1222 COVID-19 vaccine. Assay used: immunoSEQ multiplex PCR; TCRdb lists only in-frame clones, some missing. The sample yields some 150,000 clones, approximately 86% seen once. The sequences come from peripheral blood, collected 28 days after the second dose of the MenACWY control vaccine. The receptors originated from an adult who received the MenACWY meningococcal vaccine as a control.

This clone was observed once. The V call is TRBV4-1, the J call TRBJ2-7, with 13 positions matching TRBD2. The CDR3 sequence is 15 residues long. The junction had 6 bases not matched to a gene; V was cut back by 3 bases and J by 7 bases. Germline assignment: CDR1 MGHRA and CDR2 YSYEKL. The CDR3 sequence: CASSQTGTSGIEQYF. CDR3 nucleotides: TGCGCCAGCAGCCAGACCGGGACTAGCGGGATAGAGCAGTACTTC.

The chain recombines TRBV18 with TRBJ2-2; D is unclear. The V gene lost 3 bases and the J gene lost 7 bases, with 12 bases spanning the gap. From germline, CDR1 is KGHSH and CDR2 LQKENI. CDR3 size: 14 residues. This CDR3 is CASSPQQTGGELFF. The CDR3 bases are TGTGCCAGCTCACCGCAACAGACGGGCGGGGAGCTGTTTTTT.

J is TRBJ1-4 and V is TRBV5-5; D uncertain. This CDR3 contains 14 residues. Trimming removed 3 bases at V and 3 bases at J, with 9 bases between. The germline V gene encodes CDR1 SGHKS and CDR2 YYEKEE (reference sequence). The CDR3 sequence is CASSSHSANEKLFF. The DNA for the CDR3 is TGTGCCAGCAGCTCTCATTCGGCTAATGAAAAACTGTTTTTT.

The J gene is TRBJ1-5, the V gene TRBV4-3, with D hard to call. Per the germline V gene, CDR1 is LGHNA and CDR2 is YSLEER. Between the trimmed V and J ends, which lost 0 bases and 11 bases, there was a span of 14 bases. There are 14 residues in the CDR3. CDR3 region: CASSQDAGIGAQHF. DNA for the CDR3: TGCGCCAGCAGCCAAGATGCCGGGATTGGGGCCCAGCATTTT.

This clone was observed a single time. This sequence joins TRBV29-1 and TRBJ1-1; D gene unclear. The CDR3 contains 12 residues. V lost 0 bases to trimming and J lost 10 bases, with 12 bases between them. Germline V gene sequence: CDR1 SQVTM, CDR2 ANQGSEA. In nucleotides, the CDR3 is TGCAGCGTTGAAGATATCACGGTGGGAGCTTTCTTT. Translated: CSVEDITVGAFF.

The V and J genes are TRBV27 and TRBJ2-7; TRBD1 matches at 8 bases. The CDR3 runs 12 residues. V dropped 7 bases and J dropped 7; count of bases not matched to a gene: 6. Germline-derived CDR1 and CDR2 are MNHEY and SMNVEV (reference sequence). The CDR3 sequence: CASTSRDREQYF. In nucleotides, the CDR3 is TGTGCCAGCACATCCCGGGACAGGGAGCAGTACTTC.

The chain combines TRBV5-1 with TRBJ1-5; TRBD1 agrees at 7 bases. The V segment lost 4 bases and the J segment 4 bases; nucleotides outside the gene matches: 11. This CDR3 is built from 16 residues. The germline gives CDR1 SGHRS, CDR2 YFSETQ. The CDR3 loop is CASSPAGGGNNQPQHF. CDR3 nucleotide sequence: TGCGCCAGCAGCCCAGCAGGGGGGGGGAATAATCAGCCCCAGCATTTT.

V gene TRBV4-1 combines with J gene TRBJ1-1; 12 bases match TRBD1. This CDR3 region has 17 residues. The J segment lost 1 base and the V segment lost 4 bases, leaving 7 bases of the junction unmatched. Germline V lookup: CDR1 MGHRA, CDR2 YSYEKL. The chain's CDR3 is CASSRVGTGGSNTEAFF. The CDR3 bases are TGCGCCAGCAGCCGGGTAGGGACAGGGGGCTCGAACACTGAAGCTTTCTTT.

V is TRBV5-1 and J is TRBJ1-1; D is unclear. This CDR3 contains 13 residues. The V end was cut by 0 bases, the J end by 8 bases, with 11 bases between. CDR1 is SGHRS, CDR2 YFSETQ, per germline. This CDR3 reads CASSLDPEQEAFF. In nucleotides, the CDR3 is TGCGCCAGCAGCTTGGACCCCGAGCAAGAAGCTTTCTTT.

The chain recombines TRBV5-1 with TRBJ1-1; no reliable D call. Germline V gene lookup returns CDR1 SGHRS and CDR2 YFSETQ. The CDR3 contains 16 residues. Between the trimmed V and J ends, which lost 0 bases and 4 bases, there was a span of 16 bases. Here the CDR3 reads CASSLVEGARGTEAFF. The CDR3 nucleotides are TGCGCCAGCAGCTTGGTAGAGGGAGCTCGGGGCACTGAAGCTTTCTTT.

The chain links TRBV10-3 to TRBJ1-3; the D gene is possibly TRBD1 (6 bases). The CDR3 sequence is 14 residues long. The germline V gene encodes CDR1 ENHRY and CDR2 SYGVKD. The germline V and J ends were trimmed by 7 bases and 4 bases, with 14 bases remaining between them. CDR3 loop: CAINRGGAGNTIYF. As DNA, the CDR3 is TGTGCCATCAATCGCGGGGGGGCCGGAAACACCATATATTTT.

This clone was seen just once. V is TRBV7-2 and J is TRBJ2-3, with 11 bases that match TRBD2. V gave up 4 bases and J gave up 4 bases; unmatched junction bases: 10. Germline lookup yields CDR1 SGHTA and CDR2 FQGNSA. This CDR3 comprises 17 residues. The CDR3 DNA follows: TGTGCCAGCAGCTCCAGTAGCGGGAGGGCCGGGGCAGATACGCAGTATTTT. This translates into CASSSSSGRAGADTQYF.

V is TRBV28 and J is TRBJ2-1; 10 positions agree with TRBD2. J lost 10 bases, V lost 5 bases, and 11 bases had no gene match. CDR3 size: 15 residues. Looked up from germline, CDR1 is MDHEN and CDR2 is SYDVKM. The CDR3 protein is CASSLSGRTLWEQFF. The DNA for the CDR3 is TGTGCCAGCAGTCTTAGCGGGAGGACCCTATGGGAGCAGTTCTTC. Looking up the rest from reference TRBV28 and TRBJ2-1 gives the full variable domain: DVKVTQSSRYLVKRTGEKVFLECVQDMDHENMFWYRQDPGLGLRLIYFSYDVKMKEKGDIPEGYSVSREKKERFSLILESASTNQTSMYLCASSLSGRTLWEQFFGPGTRLTVL.